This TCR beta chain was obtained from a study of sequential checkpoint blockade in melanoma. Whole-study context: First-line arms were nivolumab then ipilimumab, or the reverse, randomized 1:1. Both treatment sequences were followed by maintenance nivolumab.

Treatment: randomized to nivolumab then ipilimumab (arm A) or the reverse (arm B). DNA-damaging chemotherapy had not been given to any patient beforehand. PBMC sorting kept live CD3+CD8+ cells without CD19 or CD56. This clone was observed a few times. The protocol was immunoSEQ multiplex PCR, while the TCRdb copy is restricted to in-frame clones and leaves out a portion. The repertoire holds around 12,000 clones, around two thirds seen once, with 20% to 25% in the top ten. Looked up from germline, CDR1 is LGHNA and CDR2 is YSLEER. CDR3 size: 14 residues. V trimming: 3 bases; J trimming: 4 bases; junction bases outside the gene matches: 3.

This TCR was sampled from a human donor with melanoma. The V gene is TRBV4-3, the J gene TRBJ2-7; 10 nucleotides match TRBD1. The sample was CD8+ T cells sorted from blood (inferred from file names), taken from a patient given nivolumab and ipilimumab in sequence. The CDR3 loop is CASSQDRGGYEQYF. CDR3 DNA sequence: TGCGCCAGCAGCCAGGACAGGGGGGGGTACGAGCAGTACTTC.